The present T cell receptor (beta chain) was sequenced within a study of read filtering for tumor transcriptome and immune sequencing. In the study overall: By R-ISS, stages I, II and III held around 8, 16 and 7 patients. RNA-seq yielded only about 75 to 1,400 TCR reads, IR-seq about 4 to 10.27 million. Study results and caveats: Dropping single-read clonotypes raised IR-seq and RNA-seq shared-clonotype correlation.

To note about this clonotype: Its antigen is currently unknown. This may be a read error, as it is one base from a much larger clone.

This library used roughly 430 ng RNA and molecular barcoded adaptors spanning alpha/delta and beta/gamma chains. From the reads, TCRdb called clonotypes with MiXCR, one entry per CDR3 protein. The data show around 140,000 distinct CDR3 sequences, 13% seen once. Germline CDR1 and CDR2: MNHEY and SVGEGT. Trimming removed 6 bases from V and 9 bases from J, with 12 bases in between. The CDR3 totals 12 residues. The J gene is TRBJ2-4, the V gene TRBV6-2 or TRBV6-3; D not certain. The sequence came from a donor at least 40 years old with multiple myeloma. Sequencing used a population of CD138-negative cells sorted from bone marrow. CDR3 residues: CASSGAPGIQYF. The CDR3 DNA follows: TGTGCCAGCAGCGGTGCGCCTGGCATTCAGTACTTC.